Sequencing of this TCR beta chain was carried out in a study of response to subunit inactivated influenza vaccine. Germline CDR1 MGHRA, CDR2 YSYEKL. Trimming shortened V by 4 bases and J by 0 bases, and 12 bases separated the two germline ends. This CDR3 region has 16 residues. TCRdb reprocessed the RT-PCR reads with MiXCR, giving one entry per CDR3 protein. The sample has about 570,000 distinct CDR3 sequences, roughly 10% seen once; the top ten hold 8% to 13%. These data are also associated with another study on T cells expressing NK-cell markers. That work states: A 5'RACE template switching approach incorporating UMIs was used to make TCR beta cDNA. The study drew TCR beta repertoires from sorted CD3+CD56+NKG2C+, CD3+CD56+NKG2C- and CD3+CD56-NKG2C+ T cells. Of the CD8+ T cell pool in about 6 donors, roughly 1.0-8% was accounted for by dominant NKG2C+ clonotypes.

The material was PBMCs from blood, obtained on the day of vaccination. The chain carries TRBV4-1 and TRBJ1-4; no clear D gene. This clonotype was obtained from a man aged 50 or older who received an inactivated influenza vaccine. The CDR3 spells CASSPARTATNEKLFF. Written as DNA, the CDR3 is TGCGCCAGCAGCCCCGCCCGGACGGCAACTAATGAAAAACTGTTTTTT.